The entry that follows covers one TCR beta chain sequence. Its cognate antigen is unknown. This entry belongs to a study of T cells after yellow fever vaccination. Points from the study as a whole: Weaker overall, the secondary response nonetheless peaked faster (day 5 versus 15). Re-detected after boosting: most primary clones, more than 95% of CD4 and about 90% of CD8.

Trimming pared 4 bases from V and 6 bases from J, leaving 24 bases between. The CDR3 length is 16 residues. The germline CDR1 and CDR2 sequences are SQVTM and ANQGSEA. TCRdb redid the calling of the 5' RACE reads with MiXCR, one entry per CDR3 protein. The sample includes more than 300,000 distinct CDR3 sequences, roughly a tenth of them seen just once. The receptor was isolated from a man between 18 and 29 years old who received the YFV17D yellow fever vaccine. The chain combines TRBV29-1 with TRBJ1-1; D is unresolved. Material: CD4+ T cells sorted from PBMCs, obtained 45 days after the yellow fever booster vaccination. CDR3 nucleotides: TGCAGCGTTGTAACCCCCCAAGAGGAACATCGTCCTGAAGCTTTCTTT. As protein: CSVVTPQEEHRPEAFF. The full variable domain, rest sourced from reference TRBV29-1 and TRBJ1-1, is SAVISQKPSRDICQRGTSLTIQCQVDSQVTMMFWYRQQPGQSLTLIATANQGSEATYESGFVIDKFPISRPNLTFSTLTVSNMSPEDSSIYLCSVVTPQEEHRPEAFFGQGTRLTVV.